This TCR beta chain was sequenced during a study of T cell responses to AZD1222 COVID-19 vaccine (dated by TCRdb to the early 2020s). About the study as a whole: TCR sequencing was performed for about 240 trial participants, of whom roughly 200 were given two doses of AZD1222 and around 25 were given two doses of MenACWY control vaccine. Trial participants were enrolled by age into subgroups of 18-55, 56-69 and 70-plus years, and around 150, 28 and 57 TCR-sequenced participants, respectively, were included in these subgroups. What the authors observed across the whole study: Participants were mostly white British, with more females than males. The authors suggested clonal diversity may have been underestimated. In the small 56-69-year group, the increase in depth fell short of significance, most likely because of low power. The whole spike protein was spanned by vaccine-associated CD4 TCRs, and dominant responses were seen in regions 160-218 and 743-854. Conclusions about previously exposed vaccinees were limited because only 6 or 7 AZD1222 recipients were SARS-CoV-2 seropositive at baseline. Epitopes outside the regions mutated in the B.1.351 and B.1.1.7 variants were reportedly recognized by nearly half of the unique spike-specific TCRs. A significant rise in spike-specific TCR breadth and depth was observed after two AZD1222 doses relative to day 0 and relative to MenACWY recipients. Because no day 14 peak-response samples were available, the repertoires could be characterized only after the peak T cell response.

Read against the paper, the sample's time point label means: about 28 days (+/-7) after the second vaccine dose. AZD1222 recipients with second doses at about 4 weeks or about 12 weeks were pooled, because spike-specific TCR depth and breadth did not differ between schedules. Samples from vaccinated people were obtained from the UK trials COV001 and COV002, which included a single-blind randomized controlled phase 2/3 trial of AZD1222 (ChAdOx1 nCoV-19) in healthy adults. Trial participant PBMC samples were collected at day 0 and day 28 after the second dose for TCRbeta chain sequencing. A note on this clone: Its antigen is currently not known. No quality values exist for individual bases; no much larger clone is one base distant.

The CDR3 regions of human TCRbeta chains were analyzed by immunosequencing. The authors' analysis ran thus. Repertoire TCRs were checked for matches against a reference library of SARS-CoV-2-specific TCRs that had been generated using the MIRA antigen-specificity platform. Breadth was defined as the fraction of unique TCRs that were SARS-CoV-2-associated. Depth was defined as the fraction of total T cells that were SARS-CoV-2-associated. Using the MIRA data, every spike-specific TCR was mapped to the spike region that the TCR reacted to and assigned to either a CD4 or a CD8 class. Log10-transformed breadth and depth values were compared by one-way ANOVA with Sidak's multiple comparisons tests. Sourced from immuneACCESS, this table was stored by TCRdb with only in-frame sequences that have V and J called. A share of the clones is absent; for the studies checked, an unresolved V gene accounts for under half, and the remainder has no known explanation. V, J and clone size are taken as reported in that table, and D and trimming were inferred from the DNA itself. This sample comprises about 160,000 clones, 85% to 95% of them detected only once. The ten largest clones add up to roughly 5.6% of the sample.

Trimming takes 6 bases off V and 4 bases off J; junction bases not matched to a gene: 8. CDR1 MNHEY and CDR2 SVGAGI were looked up in the germline V gene. CDR3 length: 15 amino acids, cysteine to phenylalanine. Left in the record is the CDR3 DNA by itself, 45 bases read in frame from the first base. The sequenced sample was peripheral blood, obtained 28 days after the second AZD1222 dose. The sequence links TRBV6-5 to TRBJ2-2, with 7 bases in between that match TRBD2. The TCR sequence derives from an adult who received the AZD1222 COVID-19 vaccine. The DNA sequence is TGTGCCAGCAGCCTTAAGACTAGCCGCACCGGGGAGCTGTTTTTT. Translated, it reads CASSLKTSRTGELFF.